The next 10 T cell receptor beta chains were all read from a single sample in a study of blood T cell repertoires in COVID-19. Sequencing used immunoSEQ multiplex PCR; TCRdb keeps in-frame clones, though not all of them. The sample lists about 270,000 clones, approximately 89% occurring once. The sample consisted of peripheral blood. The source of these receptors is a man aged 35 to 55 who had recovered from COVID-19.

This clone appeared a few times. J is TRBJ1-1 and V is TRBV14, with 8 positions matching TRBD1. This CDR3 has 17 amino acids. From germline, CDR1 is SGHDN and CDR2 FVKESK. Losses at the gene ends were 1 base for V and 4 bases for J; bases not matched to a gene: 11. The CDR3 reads CASSQVLTGQGLTEAFF. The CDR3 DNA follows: TGTGCCAGCAGCCAAGTTCTGACAGGACAGGGCCTCACTGAAGCTTTCTTT.

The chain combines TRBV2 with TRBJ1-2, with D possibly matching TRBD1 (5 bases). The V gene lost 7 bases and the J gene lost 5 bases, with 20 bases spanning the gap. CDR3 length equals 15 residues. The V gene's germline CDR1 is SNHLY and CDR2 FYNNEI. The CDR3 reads CASTPGGRRVYGYTF. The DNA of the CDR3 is TGTGCCAGCACCCCCGGAGGGCGCAGGGTTTATGGCTACACCTTC.

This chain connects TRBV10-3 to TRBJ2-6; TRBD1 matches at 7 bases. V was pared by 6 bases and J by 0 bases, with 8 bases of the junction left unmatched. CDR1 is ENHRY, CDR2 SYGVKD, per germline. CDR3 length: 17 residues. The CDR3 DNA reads TGTGCCATCAGGGGGACAGCCGTCCCCTCTGGGGCCAACGTCCTGACTTTC. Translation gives CAIRGTAVPSGANVLTF.

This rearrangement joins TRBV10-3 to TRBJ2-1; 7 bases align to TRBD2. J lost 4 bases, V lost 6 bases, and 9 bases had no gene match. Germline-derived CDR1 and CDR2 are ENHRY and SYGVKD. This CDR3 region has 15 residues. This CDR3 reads CAISIAGTTYNEQFF. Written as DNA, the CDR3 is TGTGCCATCAGCATCGCCGGGACTACTTACAATGAGCAGTTCTTC.

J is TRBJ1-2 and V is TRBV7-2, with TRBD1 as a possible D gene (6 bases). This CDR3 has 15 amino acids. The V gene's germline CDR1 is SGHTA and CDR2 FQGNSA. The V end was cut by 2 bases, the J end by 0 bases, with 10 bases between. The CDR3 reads CASSLNWGPNYGYTF. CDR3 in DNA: TGTGCCAGCAGCTTAAATTGGGGGCCTAACTATGGCTACACCTTC.

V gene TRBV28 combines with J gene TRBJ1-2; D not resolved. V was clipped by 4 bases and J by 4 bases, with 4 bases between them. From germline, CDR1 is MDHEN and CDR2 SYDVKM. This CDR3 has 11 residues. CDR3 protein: CASSSLYGYTF. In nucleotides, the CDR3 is TGTGCCAGCAGTTCTCTCTATGGCTACACCTTC.

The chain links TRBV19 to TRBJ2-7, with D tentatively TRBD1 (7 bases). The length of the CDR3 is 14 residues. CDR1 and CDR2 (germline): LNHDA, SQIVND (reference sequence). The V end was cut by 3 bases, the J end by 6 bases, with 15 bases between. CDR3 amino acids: CASSIGGGPVEQYF. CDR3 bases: TGTGCCAGTAGTATTGGAGGGGGCCCTGTCGAGCAGTACTTC. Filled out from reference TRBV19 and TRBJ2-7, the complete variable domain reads DGGITQSPKYLFRKEGQNVTLSCEQNLNHDAMYWYRQDPGQGLRLIYYSQIVNDFQKGDIAEGYSVSREKKESFPLTVTSAQKNPTAFYLCASSIGGGPVEQYFGPGTRLTVT.

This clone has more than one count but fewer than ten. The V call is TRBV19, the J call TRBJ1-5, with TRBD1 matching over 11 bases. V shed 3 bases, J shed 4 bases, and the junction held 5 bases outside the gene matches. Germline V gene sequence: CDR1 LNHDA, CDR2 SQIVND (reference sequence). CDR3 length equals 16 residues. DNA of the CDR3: TGTGCCAGTAGTATTGCGGACAGGGGGCGGAATCAGCCCCAGCATTTT. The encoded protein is CASSIADRGRNQPQHF.

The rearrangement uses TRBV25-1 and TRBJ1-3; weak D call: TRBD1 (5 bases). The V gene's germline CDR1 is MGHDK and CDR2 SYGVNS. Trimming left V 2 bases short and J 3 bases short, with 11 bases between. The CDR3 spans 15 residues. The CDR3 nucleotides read TGTGCCAGCAGTGAAGCAGGGCTTTATGGAAACACCATATATTTT. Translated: CASSEAGLYGNTIYF.

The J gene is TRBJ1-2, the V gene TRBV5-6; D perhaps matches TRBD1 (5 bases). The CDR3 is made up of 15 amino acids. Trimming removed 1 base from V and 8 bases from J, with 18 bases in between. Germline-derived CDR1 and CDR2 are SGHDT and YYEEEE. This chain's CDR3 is CASSLLQVQGRGYTF. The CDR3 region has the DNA TGTGCCAGCAGCTTGTTACAGGTCCAAGGGAGGGGCTACACCTTC.